Shown below are 9 T cell receptor beta chains from a single sample sequenced in a study of blood T cell repertoires in COVID-19. TCRdb's table, derived via immunoSEQ multiplex PCR, lists solely in-frame clones and lacks some. The sample has about 94,000 clones; 84% are singletons. Sequenced sample: peripheral blood. The receptors come from a man aged 55 to 70 with acute or convalescent COVID-19.

Only one count was recorded for this clone. V usage is TRBV24-1 and J usage is TRBJ2-3; 10 bases line up with TRBD2. CDR3 length equals 17 residues. J was trimmed by 4 bases and V by 4 bases; bases with no gene match: 10. Germline values: CDR1 KGHDR, CDR2 SFDVKD. The CDR3 bases are TGTGCCACCAGTGAGGCATTGACTAGCGGGTTGGCAGATACGCAGTATTTT. Amino acids: CATSEALTSGLADTQYF.

For the CDR3, the DNA is TGTGCCAGCAACCGGGACAGGGAAAGTTACGAGCAGTACTTC. This translates into CASNRDRESYEQYF. The chain recombines TRBV27 with TRBJ2-7, with 9 bases matching TRBD1. V lost 7 bases, J lost 4 bases, and 8 bases stayed unmatched. CDR3 length: 14 amino acids. The germline CDR1 and CDR2 sequences are MNHEY and SMNVEV (reference sequence).

Regarding this clone: Other DNA sequences in the sample encode the same CDR3. V is TRBV7-2 and J is TRBJ2-1; 8 nucleotides line up with TRBD1. CDR3 size: 16 residues. Trimming at V came to 5 bases and at J to 0 bases, leaving 6 bases not matched to a gene. Germline values: CDR1 SGHTA, CDR2 FQGNSA. The CDR3 sequence is CASSLGTGGSYNEQFF. For the CDR3, the DNA is TGTGCCAGCAGCCTTGGGACAGGCGGCTCCTACAATGAGCAGTTCTTC. Full variable domain (rest looked up from reference TRBV7-2 and TRBJ2-1): GAGVSQSPSNKVTEKGKDVELRCDPISGHTALYWYRQSLGQGLEFLIYFQGNSAPDKSGLPSDRFSAERTGGSVSTLTIQRTQQEDSAVYLCASSLGTGGSYNEQFFGPGTRLTVL.

CDR3 residues: CASSSRQTYEQYF. In DNA, the CDR3 is TGTGCCAGCAGCTCCCGACAGACCTACGAGCAGTACTTC. The rearrangement joins TRBV11-2 to TRBJ2-7, with D tentatively TRBD1 (5 bases). The CDR3 loop spans 13 amino acids. From germline, CDR1 is SGHAT and CDR2 FQNNGV. With 4 bases removed from V and 2 bases from J, the gap between germline ends came to 9 bases.

This clone was seen ten or more times. The CDR3 loop is CASSHPRLAGGTQYNEQFF. The CDR3 nucleotides are TGTGCCAGCAGCCACCCGCGACTAGCGGGGGGCACCCAGTACAATGAGCAGTTCTTC. This chain uses TRBV7-8 with TRBJ2-1, with TRBD2 identical over 13 bases. Unmatched junction bases numbered 14, after V lost 5 bases and J lost 4 bases. Germline CDR1 SGHVS, CDR2 FQNEAQ. CDR3 length: 19 residues.

This chain links TRBV27 with TRBJ2-1; D perhaps matches TRBD2 (5 bases). Germline CDR1 MNHEY, CDR2 SMNVEV (reference sequence). Trimming removed 2 bases from V and 12 bases from J, with 14 bases in between. The CDR3 totals 13 residues. CDR3 coding DNA: TGTGCCAGCAGTTTAGGGCTAGAAGGAGGGCAGTTCTTC. It encodes CASSLGLEGGQFF.

The rearrangement uses TRBV15 and TRBJ1-4; D is unclear. The length of the CDR3 is 13 residues. CDR1 and CDR2 (germline): LNHNV, YYDKDF (reference sequence). V was pared by 1 base and J by 5 bases, with 5 bases between. The CDR3 region is CATSRVANEKLFF. CDR3 DNA: TGTGCCACCAGCAGAGTGGCAAATGAAAAACTGTTTTTT.

The V and J genes are TRBV2 and TRBJ1-6; 9 bases line up with TRBD1. V shed 4 bases, J shed 8 bases, and the junction held 12 bases outside the gene matches. Germline loops: CDR1 SNHLY, CDR2 FYNNEI. The CDR3 is 17 amino acids. This chain's CDR3 is CASSGNRDRAGDSPLHF. The CDR3 DNA follows: TGTGCCAGCAGTGGAAATCGGGACAGGGCAGGAGATTCACCCCTCCACTTT.

The V and J genes are TRBV5-4 and TRBJ2-5, with a possible D match to TRBD2 (5 bases). Trimming removed 5 bases from V and 5 bases from J, with 16 bases in between. Germline lookup yields CDR1 SGHNT and CDR2 YYREEE (reference sequence). CDR3 length equals 14 residues. The CDR3 nucleotides are TGTGCCAGCAGATATTTCGGGGAACGGGAGACCCAGTACTTC. Protein: CASRYFGERETQYF.